The present entry profiles one T cell receptor (beta chain) with its context. This sample was taken from a study of blood T cell repertoires in COVID-19. This CDR3 is 17 amino acids long. The germline V gene encodes CDR1 LGHNA and CDR2 YNFKEQ. The J segment lost 8 bases and the V segment lost 0 bases, leaving 9 bases of the junction unmatched. The assay was immunoSEQ multiplex PCR, and TCRdb's table has in-frame clones only and misses some. The sample carries roughly 150,000 clones, roughly four fifths recorded once. The sequenced sample was peripheral blood. The source of this sequence is an elderly woman with acute or convalescent COVID-19. V usage is TRBV4-2 and J usage is TRBJ1-4; the match to TRBD1 covers 10 bases. CDR3 amino acids: CASSQETFGTGVEKLFF. CDR3 DNA: TGTGCCAGCAGCCAAGAGACCTTTGGGACAGGGGTCGAAAAACTGTTTTTT.